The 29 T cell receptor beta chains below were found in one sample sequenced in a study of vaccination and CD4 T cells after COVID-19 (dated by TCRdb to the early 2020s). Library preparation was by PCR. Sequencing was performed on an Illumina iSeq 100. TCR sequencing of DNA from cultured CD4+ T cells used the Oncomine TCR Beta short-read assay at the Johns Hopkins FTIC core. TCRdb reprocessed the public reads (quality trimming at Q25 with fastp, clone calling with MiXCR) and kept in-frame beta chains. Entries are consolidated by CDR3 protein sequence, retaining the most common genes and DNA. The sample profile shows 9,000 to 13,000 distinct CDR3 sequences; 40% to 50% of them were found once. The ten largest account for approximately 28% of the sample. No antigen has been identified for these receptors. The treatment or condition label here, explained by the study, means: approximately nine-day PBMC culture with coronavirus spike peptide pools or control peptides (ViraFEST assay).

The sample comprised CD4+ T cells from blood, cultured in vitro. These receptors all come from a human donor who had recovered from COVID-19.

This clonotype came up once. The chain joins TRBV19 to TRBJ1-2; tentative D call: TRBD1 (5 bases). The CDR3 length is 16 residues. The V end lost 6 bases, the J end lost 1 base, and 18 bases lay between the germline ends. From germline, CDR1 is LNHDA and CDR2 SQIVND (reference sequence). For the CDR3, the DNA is TGTGCCAGTAGCCCCAAGGAGCAGGGTTTTAACTATGGCTACACCTTC. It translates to CASSPKEQGFNYGYTF.

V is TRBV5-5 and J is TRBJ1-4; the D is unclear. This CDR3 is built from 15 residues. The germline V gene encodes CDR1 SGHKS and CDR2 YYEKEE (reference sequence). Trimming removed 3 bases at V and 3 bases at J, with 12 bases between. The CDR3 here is CASSSGPAANEKLFF. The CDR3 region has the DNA TGTGCCAGCAGCTCTGGACCCGCGGCTAATGAAAAACTGTTTTTT.

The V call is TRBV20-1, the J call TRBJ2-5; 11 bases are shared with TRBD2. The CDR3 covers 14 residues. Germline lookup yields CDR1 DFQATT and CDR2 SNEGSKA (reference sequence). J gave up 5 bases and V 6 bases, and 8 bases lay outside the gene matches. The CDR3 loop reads CSAVSGGAFETQYF. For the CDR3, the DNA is TGCAGTGCCGTTAGCGGGGGGGCCTTTGAGACCCAGTACTTC.

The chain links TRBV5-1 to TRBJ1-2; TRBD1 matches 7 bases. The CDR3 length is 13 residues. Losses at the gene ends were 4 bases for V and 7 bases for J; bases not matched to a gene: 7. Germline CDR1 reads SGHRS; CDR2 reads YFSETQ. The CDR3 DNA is TGCGCCAGCAGCCCGGCTACAGGGGTTGGCTACACCTTC. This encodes CASSPATGVGYTF. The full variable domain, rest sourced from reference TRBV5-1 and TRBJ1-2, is KAGVTQTPRYLIKTRGQQVTLSCSPISGHRSVSWYQQTPGQGLQFLFEYFSETQRNKGNFPGRFSGRQFSNSRSEMNVSTLELGDSALYLCASSPATGVGYTFGSGTRLTVV.

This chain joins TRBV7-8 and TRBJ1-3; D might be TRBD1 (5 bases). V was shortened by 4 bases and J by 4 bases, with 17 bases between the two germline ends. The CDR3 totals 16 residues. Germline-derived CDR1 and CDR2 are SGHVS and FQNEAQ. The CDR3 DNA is TGTGCCAGCAGCTGGGGCGGGCGGGGCGGAGGAAACACCATATATTTT. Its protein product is CASSWGGRGGGNTIYF.

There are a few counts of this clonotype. The CDR3 loop is CASSVLGKNYGYTF. The CDR3 coding sequence is TGTGCCAGCAGTGTCCTGGGGAAAAACTATGGCTACACCTTC. The V call is TRBV25-1, the J call TRBJ1-2; D is unresolved. Trimming removed 4 bases from V and 2 bases from J, with 11 bases in between. This CDR3 contains 14 residues. Germline assignment: CDR1 MGHDK and CDR2 SYGVNS.

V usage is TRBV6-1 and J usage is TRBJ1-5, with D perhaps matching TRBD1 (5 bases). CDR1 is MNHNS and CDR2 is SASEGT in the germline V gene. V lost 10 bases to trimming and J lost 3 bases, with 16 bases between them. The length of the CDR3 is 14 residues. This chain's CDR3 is CATAPLGVNQPQHF. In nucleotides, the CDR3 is TGTGCCACCGCCCCGTTAGGGGTCAATCAGCCCCAGCATTTT.

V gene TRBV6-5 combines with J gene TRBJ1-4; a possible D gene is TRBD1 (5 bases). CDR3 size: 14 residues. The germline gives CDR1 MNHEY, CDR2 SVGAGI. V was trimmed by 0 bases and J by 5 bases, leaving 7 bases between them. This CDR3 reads CASSYSGANEKLFF. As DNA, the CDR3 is TGTGCCAGCAGTTACTCAGGGGCAAATGAAAAACTGTTTTTT.

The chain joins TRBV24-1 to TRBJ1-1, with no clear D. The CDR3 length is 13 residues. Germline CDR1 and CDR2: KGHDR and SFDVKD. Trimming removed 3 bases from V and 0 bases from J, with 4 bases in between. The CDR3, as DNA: TGTGCCACCAGTGATGGGTTGAACACTGAAGCTTTCTTT. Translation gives CATSDGLNTEAFF.

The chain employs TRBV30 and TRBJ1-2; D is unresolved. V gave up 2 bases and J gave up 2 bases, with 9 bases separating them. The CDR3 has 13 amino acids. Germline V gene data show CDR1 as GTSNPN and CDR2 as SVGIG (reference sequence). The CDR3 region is CAWSPTGNYGYTF. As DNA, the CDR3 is TGTGCCTGGAGTCCGACGGGCAACTATGGCTACACCTTC.

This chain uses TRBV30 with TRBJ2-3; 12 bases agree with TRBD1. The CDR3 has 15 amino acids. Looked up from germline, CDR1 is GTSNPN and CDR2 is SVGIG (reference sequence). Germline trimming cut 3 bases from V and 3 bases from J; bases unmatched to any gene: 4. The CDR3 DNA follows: TGTGCCTGGAGCCCGGGACAGGGGGCAACAGATACGCAGTATTTT. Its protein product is CAWSPGQGATDTQYF.

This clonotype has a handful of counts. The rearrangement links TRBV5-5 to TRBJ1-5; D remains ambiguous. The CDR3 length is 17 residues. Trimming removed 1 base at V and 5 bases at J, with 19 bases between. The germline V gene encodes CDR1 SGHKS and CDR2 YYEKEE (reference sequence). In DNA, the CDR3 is TGTGCCAGCAGCTTGTGGTTTTTGGCAGTAAGAGATCAGCCCCAGCATTTT. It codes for CASSLWFLAVRDQPQHF.

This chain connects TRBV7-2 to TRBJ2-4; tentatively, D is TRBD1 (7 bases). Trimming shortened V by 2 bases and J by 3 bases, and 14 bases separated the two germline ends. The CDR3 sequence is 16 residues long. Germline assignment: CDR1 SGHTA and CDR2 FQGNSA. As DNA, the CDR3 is TGTGCCAGCAGCTTACAGGGGGGCGGGGTCAAAAACATTCAGTACTTC. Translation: CASSLQGGGVKNIQYF.

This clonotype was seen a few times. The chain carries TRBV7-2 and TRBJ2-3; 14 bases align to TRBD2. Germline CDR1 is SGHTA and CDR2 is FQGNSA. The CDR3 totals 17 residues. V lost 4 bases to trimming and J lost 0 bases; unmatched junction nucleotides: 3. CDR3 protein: CASSSRLAGGSTDTQYF. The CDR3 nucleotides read TGTGCCAGCAGCTCCCGACTAGCGGGGGGGAGCACAGATACGCAGTATTTT. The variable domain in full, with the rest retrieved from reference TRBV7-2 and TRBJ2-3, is GAGVSQSPSNKVTEKGKDVELRCDPISGHTALYWYRQSLGQGLEFLIYFQGNSAPDKSGLPSDRFSAERTGGSVSTLTIQRTQQEDSAVYLCASSSRLAGGSTDTQYFGPGTRLTVL.

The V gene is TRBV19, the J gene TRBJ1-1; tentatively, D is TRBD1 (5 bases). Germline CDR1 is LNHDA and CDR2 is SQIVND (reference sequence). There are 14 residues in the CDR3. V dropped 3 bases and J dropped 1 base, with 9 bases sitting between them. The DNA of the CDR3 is TGTGCCAGTAGTATTTCGGGGGGGAACACTGAAGCTTTCTTT. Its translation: CASSISGGNTEAFF.

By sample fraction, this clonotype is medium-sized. This CDR3 reads CASSPTSGPQGTQYF. CDR3 nucleotide sequence: TGTGCCAGTAGTCCGACTAGCGGCCCCCAGGGTACGCAGTATTTT. The rearrangement uses TRBV19 and TRBJ2-3, with 9 bases fitting TRBD2. Germline V CDR1 and CDR2: LNHDA, SQIVND (reference sequence). This CDR3 comprises 15 residues. With V trimmed by 5 bases and J by 8 bases, 11 bases remained unmatched.

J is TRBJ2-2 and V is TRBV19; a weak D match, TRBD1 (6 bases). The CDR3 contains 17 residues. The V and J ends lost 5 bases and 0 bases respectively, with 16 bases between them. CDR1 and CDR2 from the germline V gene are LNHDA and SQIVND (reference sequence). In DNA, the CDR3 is TGTGCCAGTAGTGATCCCAGGGGTCTGCCGAACACCGGGGAGCTGTTTTTT. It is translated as CASSDPRGLPNTGELFF.

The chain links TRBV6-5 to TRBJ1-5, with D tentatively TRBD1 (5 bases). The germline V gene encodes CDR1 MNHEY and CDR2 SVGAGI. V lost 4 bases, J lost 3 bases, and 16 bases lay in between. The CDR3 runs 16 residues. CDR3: CASSSLGGWANQPQHF. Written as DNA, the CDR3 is TGTGCCAGCAGTTCACTTGGGGGATGGGCCAATCAGCCCCAGCATTTT.

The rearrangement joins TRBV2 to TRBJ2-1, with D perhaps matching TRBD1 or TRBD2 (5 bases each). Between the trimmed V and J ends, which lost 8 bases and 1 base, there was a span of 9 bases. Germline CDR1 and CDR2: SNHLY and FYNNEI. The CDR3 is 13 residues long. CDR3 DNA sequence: TGTGCCAGCTGGGGACGGTCCTACAATGAGCAGTTCTTC. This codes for CASWGRSYNEQFF.

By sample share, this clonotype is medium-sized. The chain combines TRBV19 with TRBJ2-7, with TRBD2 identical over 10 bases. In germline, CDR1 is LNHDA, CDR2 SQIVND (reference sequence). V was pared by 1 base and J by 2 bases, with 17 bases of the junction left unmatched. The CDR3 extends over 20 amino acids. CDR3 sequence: CASSIGSGWLAGDHTYEQYF. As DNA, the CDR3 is TGTGCCAGTAGTATAGGGTCCGGGTGGCTAGCGGGGGATCATACCTACGAGCAGTACTTC.

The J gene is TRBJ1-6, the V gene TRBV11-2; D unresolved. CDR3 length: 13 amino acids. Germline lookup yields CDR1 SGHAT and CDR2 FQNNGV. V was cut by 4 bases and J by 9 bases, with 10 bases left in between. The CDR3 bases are TGTGCCAGCAGCTCCGTGACCCCTTCACCCCTCCACTTT. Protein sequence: CASSSVTPSPLHF.

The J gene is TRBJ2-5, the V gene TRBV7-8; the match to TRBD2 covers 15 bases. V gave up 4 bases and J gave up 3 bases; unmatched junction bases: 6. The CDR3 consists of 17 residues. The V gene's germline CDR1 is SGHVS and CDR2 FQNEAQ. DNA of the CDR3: TGTGCCAGCAGCTATTGGACTAGCGGGGGGGGAAAAGAGACCCAGTACTTC. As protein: CASSYWTSGGGKETQYF.

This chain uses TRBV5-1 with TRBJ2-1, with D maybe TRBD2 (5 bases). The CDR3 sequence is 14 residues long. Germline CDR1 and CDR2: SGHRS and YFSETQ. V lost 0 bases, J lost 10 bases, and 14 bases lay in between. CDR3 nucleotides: TGCGCCAGCAGCTTGGCACTAGGAGCCAGAGAGCAGTTCTTC. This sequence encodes CASSLALGAREQFF.

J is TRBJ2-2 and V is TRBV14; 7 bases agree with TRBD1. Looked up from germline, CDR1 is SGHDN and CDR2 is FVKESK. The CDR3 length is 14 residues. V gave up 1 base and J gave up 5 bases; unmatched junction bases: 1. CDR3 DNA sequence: TGTGCCAGCAGCCAAGGACAGGGAACCGGGGAGCTGTTTTTT. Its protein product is CASSQGQGTGELFF.

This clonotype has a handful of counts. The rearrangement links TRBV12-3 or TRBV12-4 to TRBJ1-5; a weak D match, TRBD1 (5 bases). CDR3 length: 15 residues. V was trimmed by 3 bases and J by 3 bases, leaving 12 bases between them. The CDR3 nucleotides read TGTGCCAGCAGTTTGGTCAGGGAGGACAATCAGCCCCAGCATTTT. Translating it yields CASSLVREDNQPQHF.

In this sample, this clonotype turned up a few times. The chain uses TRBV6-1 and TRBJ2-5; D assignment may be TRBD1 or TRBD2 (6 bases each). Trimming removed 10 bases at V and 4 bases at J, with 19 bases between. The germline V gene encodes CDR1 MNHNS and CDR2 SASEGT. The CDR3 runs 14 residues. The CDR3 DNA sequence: TGTGCCACCCGAGACGGGGGCCGGGGAGAGACCCAGTACTTC. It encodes CATRDGGRGETQYF.

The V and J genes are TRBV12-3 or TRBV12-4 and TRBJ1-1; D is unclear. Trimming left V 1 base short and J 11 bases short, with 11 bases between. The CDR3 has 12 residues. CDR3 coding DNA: TGTGCCAGCAGTTTAGTAGGGCGGTGGGCTTTCTTT. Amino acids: CASSLVGRWAFF.

CDR3 coding DNA: TGTGCCAGCAGTGAATCGAAAGCGACAGGGTTAGAGACCCAGTACTTC. Amino acids: CASSESKATGLETQYF. This chain links TRBV6-1 with TRBJ2-5; TRBD1 matches at 7 bases. There are 16 residues in the CDR3. Trimming took 2 bases from V and 4 from J; bases not matched to a gene: 10. The germline gives CDR1 MNHNS, CDR2 SASEGT.

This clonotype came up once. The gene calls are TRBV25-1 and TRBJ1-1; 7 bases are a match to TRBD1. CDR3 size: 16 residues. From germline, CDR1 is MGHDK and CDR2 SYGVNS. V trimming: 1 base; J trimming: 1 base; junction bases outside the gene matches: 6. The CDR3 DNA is TGTGCCAGCAGTGAATCCACCCCAGGGGGGAACACTGAAGCTTTCTTT. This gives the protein CASSESTPGGNTEAFF.